Following are 22 T cell receptor beta chains from one sample sequenced in a study of cytomegalovirus exposure and HLA in healthy donors (dated by TCRdb to 2015 to 2018). The library was generated by the immunoSEQ multiplex PCR assay. The multiplex PCR relied on a mix of 60 forward primers for TCR Vbeta segments and 13 reverse primers for TCR Jbeta segments. TCRdb took over this immuneACCESS table, retaining in-frame rearrangements with V and J assigned. Such tables are incomplete; in checked studies, under half of the missing clones stem from an unresolved V gene, and the remainder is unexplained. Recorded for this sample are about 62,000 clones; over 70% of them occurred a single time. The top ten clones comprise 7.8% of the sample. Source material: PBMCs. All receptors come from a man aged 60-69 years in good health and CMV-seropositive.

V is TRBV5-1 and J is TRBJ2-5; tentative D call: TRBD1 (6 bases). Trimming shortened V by 2 bases and J by 5 bases, and 16 bases separated the two germline ends. Germline V CDR1 and CDR2: SGHRS, YFSETQ. This CDR3 is 15 amino acids long. CDR3 sequence (DNA): TGCGCCAGCAGCTTCGACGGCAATAGGGGGGAGACCCAGTACTTC. It encodes CASSFDGNRGETQYF.

In this sample, this clone turned up a few times. The chain links TRBV11-2 to TRBJ1-1; possibly TRBD1 for D (6 bases). CDR1 and CDR2 (germline): SGHAT, FQNNGV. V gave up 5 bases and J gave up 4 bases, with 17 bases separating them. The CDR3 is 15 residues long. Written as DNA, the CDR3 is TGTGCCAGCAGCCCAGGGGTATCAAAGGGCACTGAAGCTTTCTTT. It yields the protein CASSPGVSKGTEAFF. The variable domain in full, completed from reference TRBV11-2 and TRBJ1-1, reads EAGVAQSPRYKIIEKRQSVAFWCNPISGHATLYWYQQILGQGPKLLIQFQNNGVVDDSQLPKDRFSAERLKGVDSTLKIQPAKLEDSAVYLCASSPGVSKGTEAFFGQGTRLTVV.

The genes are TRBV4-1 and TRBJ2-3; 12 positions match TRBD2. Germline trimming cut 4 bases from V and 2 bases from J; bases unmatched to any gene: 7. The CDR3 length is 17 residues. Germline CDR1 is MGHRA and CDR2 is YSYEKL. CDR3: CASSPAGTSGFTDTQYF. The CDR3 DNA follows: TGCGCCAGCAGCCCCGCTGGGACTAGCGGGTTCACAGATACGCAGTATTTT.

This clone appeared once. The chain joins TRBV4-1 to TRBJ1-5, with D perhaps matching TRBD1 (6 bases). This CDR3 is 15 amino acids long. Germline V gene data show CDR1 as MGHRA and CDR2 as YSYEKL. V was shortened by 4 bases and J by 5 bases, with 15 bases between the two germline ends. For the CDR3, the DNA is TGCGCCAGCAGCCGAGACAGGATAGGGGATCAGCCCCAGCATTTT. It specifies CASSRDRIGDQPQHF.

In its sample, this clone was seen once. The chain joins TRBV28 to TRBJ1-1; TRBD1 agrees at 10 bases. V shed 4 bases, J shed 5 bases, and the junction held 7 bases outside the gene matches. CDR3 length: 15 amino acids. The germline V gene encodes CDR1 MDHEN and CDR2 SYDVKM. The CDR3 bases are TGTGCCAGCAGTTCCACTGGGACAGGGGAGACTGAAGCTTTCTTT. It encodes CASSSTGTGETEAFF.

The gene calls are TRBV2 and TRBJ2-7; D is perhaps TRBD2 (5 bases). V dropped 6 bases and J dropped 3 bases, with 24 bases sitting between them. Germline CDR1 reads SNHLY; CDR2 reads FYNNEI. This CDR3 contains 17 residues. CDR3 nucleotide sequence: TGTGCCAGCAGAGCCCGGACGGGGAGCTTTTTAAGCTACGAGCAGTACTTC. This translates into CASRARTGSFLSYEQYF.

This rearrangement joins TRBV7-2 to TRBJ2-1; 8 bases are a match to TRBD2. The germline CDR1 and CDR2 sequences are SGHTA and FQGNSA. This CDR3 comprises 16 residues. V lost 2 bases to trimming and J lost 4 bases; unmatched junction nucleotides: 7. CDR3 DNA sequence: TGTGCCAGCAGCTTATCATGGGTAGCGGGGTACAATGAGCAGTTCTTC. It is translated as CASSLSWVAGYNEQFF. The variable domain in full, with the rest retrieved from reference TRBV7-2 and TRBJ2-1, is GAGVSQSPSNKVTEKGKDVELRCDPISGHTALYWYRQSLGQGLEFLIYFQGNSAPDKSGLPSDRFSAERTGGSVSTLTIQRTQQEDSAVYLCASSLSWVAGYNEQFFGPGTRLTVL.

The chain combines TRBV27 with TRBJ1-2; 7 bases are shared with TRBD1. There are 13 residues in the CDR3. After removal of 10 bases from V and 1 base from J, the junction contained 6 bases not matched to a gene. CDR1 is MNHEY and CDR2 is SMNVEV in the germline V gene (reference sequence). As DNA, the CDR3 is TGTGCCACCCGGGACAGAGTTAACTATGGCTACACCTTC. This sequence encodes CATRDRVNYGYTF.

This chain uses TRBV13 with TRBJ1-2, with D tentatively TRBD1 (6 bases). Germline-derived CDR1 and CDR2 are PRHDT and FYEKMQ (reference sequence). The CDR3 spans 16 residues. The V end lost 5 bases, the J end lost 7 bases, and 23 bases lay between the germline ends. The CDR3 bases are TGTGCCAGCAGCACACGCCACCACAGGGACCTACTTGGCTACACCTTC. It encodes CASSTRHHRDLLGYTF.

The count of this clone is one. One junction end does not reproduce the germline sequence, and a read error may be involved. The chain is built from TRBV27 and TRBJ1-1; D might be TRBD1 (6 bases). The CDR3 loop spans 15 amino acids. CDR1 and CDR2 from the germline V gene are MNHEY and SMNVEV (reference sequence). Here the CDR3 DNA reads TGTGCCAGCAGTTTAGATCAGGGGTTTGGCACTGGAGCTTTCTTT. It encodes CASSLDQGFGTGAFF.

This clone was seen more than once but under ten times. This sequence joins TRBV2 and TRBJ1-5; no definite D call. Germline-derived CDR1 and CDR2 are SNHLY and FYNNEI. V lost 6 bases and J lost 0, with 12 bases in between. This CDR3 contains 15 residues. CDR3 bases: TGTGCCAGCAGCGTCCAGACACATAGCAATCAGCCCCAGCATTTT. It codes for CASSVQTHSNQPQHF.

The CDR3 DNA is TGCGCCAGCACCCCGGGGGGGGCGGGGGGCGCTGAAGCTTTCTTT. Its protein product is CASTPGGAGGAEAFF. The V call is TRBV5-1, the J call TRBJ1-1, with D possibly being TRBD1 (6 bases). The CDR3 is 15 amino acids. V shed 6 bases and J shed 6 bases, with 21 bases lying between them. CDR1 SGHRS and CDR2 YFSETQ come from the germline V gene.

The J gene is TRBJ1-3, the V gene TRBV2, with D tentatively TRBD1 (6 bases). V was trimmed by 6 bases and J by 0 bases, leaving 12 bases between them. Germline V gives CDR1 SNHLY, CDR2 FYNNEI. This CDR3 contains 15 residues. The CDR3 coding sequence is TGTGCCAGCAGGGCAGGGGTCTTCTCTGGAAACACCATATATTTT. As protein: CASRAGVFSGNTIYF.

The CDR3 reads CASGRRGGVSTDTQYF. Written as DNA, the CDR3 is TGCGCCAGCGGGCGTCGGGGGGGGGTTAGCACAGATACGCAGTATTTT. The chain recombines TRBV5-1 with TRBJ2-3, with 8 bases aligning to TRBD2. CDR3 length: 16 residues. CDR1 and CDR2 (germline): SGHRS, YFSETQ. The V segment lost 7 bases and the J segment 0 bases; nucleotides outside the gene matches: 10.

J is TRBJ2-5 and V is TRBV29-1; D possibly corresponds to TRBD2 (6 bases). The V gene's germline CDR1 is SQVTM and CDR2 ANQGSEA. The CDR3 sequence is 12 residues long. Trimming left V 3 bases short and J 4 bases short, with 9 bases between. CDR3 nucleotide sequence: TGCAGCGTTGAGGGGGGTCGAGAGACCCAGTACTTC. Its translation: CSVEGGRETQYF. Looking up the rest from reference TRBV29-1 and TRBJ2-5 gives the full variable domain: SAVISQKPSRDICQRGTSLTIQCQVDSQVTMMFWYRQQPGQSLTLIATANQGSEATYESGFVIDKFPISRPNLTFSTLTVSNMSPEDSSIYLCSVEGGRETQYFGPGTRLLVL.

The V call is TRBV7-8, the J call TRBJ1-6; 8 nucleotides agree with TRBD1. The CDR3 runs to 15 residues. V shed 4 bases, J shed 7 bases, and the junction held 6 bases outside the gene matches. The germline gives CDR1 SGHVS, CDR2 FQNEAQ. The CDR3 nucleotides read TGTGCCAGCAGCTCCGGACAGGGTAGCAATTCACCCCTCCACTTT. Translation: CASSSGQGSNSPLHF.

This clone was found a few times. The chain links TRBV5-4 to TRBJ1-2, with 7 bases matching TRBD1. Germline CDR1 reads SGHNT; CDR2 reads YYREEE (reference sequence). Losses at the gene ends were 4 bases for V and 3 bases for J; bases not matched to a gene: 0. This CDR3 is 12 amino acids long. The CDR3 DNA reads TGTGCCAGCAGCGGGACAGACTATGGCTACACCTTC. Protein sequence: CASSGTDYGYTF.

The chain combines TRBV2 with TRBJ1-4; possible D gene TRBD1, 5 bases. Germline CDR1 reads SNHLY; CDR2 reads FYNNEI. The CDR3 is 16 residues long. V lost 6 bases and J lost 6, with 20 bases in between. CDR3 sequence reads: CASRDVKQVEDEKLFF. The CDR3 DNA sequence: TGTGCCAGCAGGGACGTTAAACAGGTCGAGGATGAAAAACTGTTTTTT.

This chain links TRBV6-1 with TRBJ2-7; no definite D call. Trimming took 6 bases from V and 7 from J, leaving 13 bases between them. Germline V lookup: CDR1 MNHNS, CDR2 SASEGT. The CDR3 runs 12 residues. The CDR3 DNA is TGTGCCAGCAGCTGGTCAACTCGAGAGCAGTACTTC. Amino acid sequence: CASSWSTREQYF.

This sequence joins TRBV12-2 and TRBJ2-5; the DNA was not used to check the table's D call, TRBD1. TRBV12-2 is a known pseudogene. The CDR3 has 14 amino acids. In DNA, the CDR3 is TGTGCAAGTCGCGCCAACAGGGCGTCGGAGACCCAGTACTTC. It specifies CASRANRASETQYF.

The CDR3 loop is CASSLVASGSTDTQYF. The CDR3 DNA follows: TGCGCCAGCAGCTTGGTGGCTAGCGGAAGCACAGATACGCAGTATTTT. The V gene is TRBV5-1, the J gene TRBJ2-3; 7 nucleotides line up with TRBD2. The V gene's germline CDR1 is SGHRS and CDR2 YFSETQ. The V gene end was trimmed by 0 bases and the J gene end by 0 bases; junction bases not matched to a gene: 4. The CDR3 is made up of 16 amino acids.

This clone showed up just a few times. The chain combines TRBV18 with TRBJ1-4, with D possibly being TRBD1 (5 bases). V lost 1 base to trimming and J lost 6 bases, with 9 bases between them. Per germline, CDR1 KGHSH and CDR2 LQKENI. There are 14 residues in the CDR3. The CDR3 DNA is TGTGCCAGCTCACCACAGGGGCGGCATGAAAAACTGTTTTTT. It is translated as CASSPQGRHEKLFF.